This T cell receptor (beta chain) was recorded in a study of blood T cell repertoires in COVID-19. Study-level background: T cells, B-cell-depleted T cells, or PBMCs supplied cDNA or gDNA.

About this clone: This CDR3 is also generated by other DNA sequences in the sample.

In the original analysis: Amplified reference gene primers provided the basis for estimating nucleated cell counts. The method was immunoSEQ multiplex PCR; TCRdb's version includes in-frame clones alone and lacks a portion of them. That table furnishes V, J and clone size, whereas the DNA furnished D and trimming. The profile shows about 250,000 clones, just under 85% of them singletons. Sequencing was carried out using peripheral blood. The TCR sequence derives from an elderly man with acute or convalescent COVID-19.

CDR3 in DNA: TGCGCCAGCAGCTTGGGCGGCAGCACAGATACGCAGTATTTT. This sequence encodes CASSLGGSTDTQYF. J is TRBJ2-3 and V is TRBV5-1; D not resolved. Germline assignment: CDR1 SGHRS and CDR2 YFSETQ. Trimming cost V 0 bases and J 0 bases, with 5 bases left between them. The CDR3 has 14 amino acids.